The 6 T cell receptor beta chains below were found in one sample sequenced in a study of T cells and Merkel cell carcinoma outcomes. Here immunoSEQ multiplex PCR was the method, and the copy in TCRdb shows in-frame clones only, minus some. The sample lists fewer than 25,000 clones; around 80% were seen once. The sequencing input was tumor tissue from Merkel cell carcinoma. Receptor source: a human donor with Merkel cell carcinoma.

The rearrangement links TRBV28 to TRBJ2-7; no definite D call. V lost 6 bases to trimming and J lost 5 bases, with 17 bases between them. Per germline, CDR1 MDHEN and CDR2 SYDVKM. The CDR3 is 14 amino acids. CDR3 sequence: CASREWTITNEQYF. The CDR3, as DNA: TGTGCCAGCAGAGAGTGGACGATAACTAACGAGCAGTACTTC.

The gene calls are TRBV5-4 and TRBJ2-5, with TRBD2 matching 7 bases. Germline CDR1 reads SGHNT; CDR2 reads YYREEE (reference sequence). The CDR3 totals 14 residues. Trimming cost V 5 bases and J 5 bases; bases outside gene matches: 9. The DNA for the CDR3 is TGTGCCAGCAGTGGTGGACTAGGGGTTGAGACCCAGTACTTC. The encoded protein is CASSGGLGVETQYF.

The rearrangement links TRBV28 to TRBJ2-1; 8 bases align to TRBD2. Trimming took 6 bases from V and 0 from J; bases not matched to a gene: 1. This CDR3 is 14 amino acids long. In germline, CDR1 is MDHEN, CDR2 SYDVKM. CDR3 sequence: CASSGGASYNEQFF. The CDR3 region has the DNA TGTGCCAGCAGCGGGGGGGCCTCCTACAATGAGCAGTTCTTC.

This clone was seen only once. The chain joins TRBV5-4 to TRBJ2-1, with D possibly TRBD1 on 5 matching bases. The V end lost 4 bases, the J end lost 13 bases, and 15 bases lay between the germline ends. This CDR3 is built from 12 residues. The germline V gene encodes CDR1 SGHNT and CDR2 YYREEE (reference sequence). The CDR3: CASSPPLGPQFF. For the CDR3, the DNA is TGTGCCAGCAGCCCCCCGCTGGGGCCACAGTTCTTC.

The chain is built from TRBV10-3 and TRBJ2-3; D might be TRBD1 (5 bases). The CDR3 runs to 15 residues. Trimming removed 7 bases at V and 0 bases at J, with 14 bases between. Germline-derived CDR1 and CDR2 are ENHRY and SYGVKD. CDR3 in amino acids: CAITDVRGSTDTQYF. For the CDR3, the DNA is TGTGCCATCACCGATGTAAGGGGTAGCACAGATACGCAGTATTTT.

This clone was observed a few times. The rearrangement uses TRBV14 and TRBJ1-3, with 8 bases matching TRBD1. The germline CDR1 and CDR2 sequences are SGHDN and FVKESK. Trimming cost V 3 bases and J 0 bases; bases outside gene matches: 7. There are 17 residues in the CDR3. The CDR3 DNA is TGTGCCAGCAGCCACCCCCAGGGGGCAAACTCTGGAAACACCATATATTTT. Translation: CASSHPQGANSGNTIYF.